This T cell receptor (beta chain) comes out of a study of blood T cell repertoires in COVID-19. The overall study: Samples taken during acute and convalescent COVID-19 were collected in the United States, Italy and Spain. T cells, B-cell-depleted T cells, or PBMCs supplied cDNA or gDNA.

Germline V gives CDR1 GTSNPN, CDR2 SVGIG (reference sequence). V was pared by 3 bases and J by 4 bases, with 7 bases of the junction left unmatched. The CDR3 spans 14 residues. Per the study methods: Quantification of nucleated cells was approximated via reference gene primer amplification. Only in-frame clones appear in the TCRdb table, and some are missing; sequencing was by immunoSEQ multiplex PCR. V and J calls and clone size are those listed in that table; D and trimming were worked out from the DNA. Among approximately 670,000 clones listed, 90% were seen once. The TCR originated in a woman aged 18-35 years with acute or convalescent COVID-19. The sequenced material came from peripheral blood. This chain uses TRBV30 with TRBJ1-2, with 8 bases lining up with TRBD1. The CDR3 DNA follows: TGTGCCTGGAGGGGGGACAGGTACCCCTATGGCTACACCTTC. Amino acid sequence: CAWRGDRYPYGYTF.